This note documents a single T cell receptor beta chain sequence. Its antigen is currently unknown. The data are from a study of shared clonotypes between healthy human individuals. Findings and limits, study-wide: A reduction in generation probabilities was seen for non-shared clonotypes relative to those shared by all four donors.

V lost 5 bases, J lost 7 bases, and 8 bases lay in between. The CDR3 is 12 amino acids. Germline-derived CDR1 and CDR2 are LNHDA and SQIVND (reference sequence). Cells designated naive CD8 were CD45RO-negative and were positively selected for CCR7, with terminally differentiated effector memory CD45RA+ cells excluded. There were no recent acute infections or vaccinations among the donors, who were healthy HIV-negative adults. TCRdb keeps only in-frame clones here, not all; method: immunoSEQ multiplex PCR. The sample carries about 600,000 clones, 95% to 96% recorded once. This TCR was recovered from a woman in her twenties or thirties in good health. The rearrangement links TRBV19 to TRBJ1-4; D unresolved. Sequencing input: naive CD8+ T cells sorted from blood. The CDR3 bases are TGTGCCAGTAGTTTCTACTCTGAAAAACTGTTTTTT. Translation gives CASSFYSEKLFF.